The text below deals with one TCR beta chain. In building TCR beta libraries, iRepertoire HTBI primers were used together with Arm-PCR of CDR3 regions. In TCRdb, the multiplex PCR reads were re-called with MiXCR into one record per CDR3 protein. The table records about 470,000 distinct CDR3 sequences, under 25% of them present only once. The data were taken from a study of regulatory T cells in long-lasting Graves disease. The time point was: persistent/refractory GD, antithyroid drugs over 5 years with positive TRAb. Isolated PBMC RNA provided the starting material for the TCR library. This receptor was identified in a female donor with Graves disease. The sample in question was peripheral blood mononuclear cells (PBMCs), obtained when the disease was refractory, from a patient treated with antithyroid drugs.

The chain's CDR3 is CASSLLLAGGVSETQYF. In DNA form, the CDR3 reads TGTGCCAGCAGCTTACTGTTAGCGGGAGGTGTTTCGGAGACCCAGTACTTC. V and J are TRBV7-8 and TRBJ2-5, with TRBD2 identical over 10 bases. Germline CDR1 and CDR2: SGHVS and FQNEAQ. The V segment lost 2 bases and the J segment 5 bases; nucleotides outside the gene matches: 11. The CDR3 length is 17 residues.